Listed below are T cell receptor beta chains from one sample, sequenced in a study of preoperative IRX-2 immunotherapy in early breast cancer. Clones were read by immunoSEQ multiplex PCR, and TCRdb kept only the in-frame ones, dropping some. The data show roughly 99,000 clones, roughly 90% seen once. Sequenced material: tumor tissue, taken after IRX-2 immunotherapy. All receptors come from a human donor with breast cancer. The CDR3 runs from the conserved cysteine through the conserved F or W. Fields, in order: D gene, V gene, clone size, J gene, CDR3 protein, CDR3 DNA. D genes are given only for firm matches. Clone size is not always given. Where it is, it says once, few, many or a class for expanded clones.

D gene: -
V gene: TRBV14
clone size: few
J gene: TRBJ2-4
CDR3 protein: CASSVGALRDIQYF
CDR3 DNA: TGTGCCAGCAGCGTCGGGGCGTTGAGAGACATTCAGTACTTC

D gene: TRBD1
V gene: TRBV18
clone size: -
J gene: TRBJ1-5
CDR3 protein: CASSPGDRGNQPQHF
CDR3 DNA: TGTGCCAGCTCACCGGGGGACAGGGGCAATCAGCCCCAGCATTTT

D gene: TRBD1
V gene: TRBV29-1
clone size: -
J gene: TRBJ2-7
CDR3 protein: CSVEGQVTYEQYF
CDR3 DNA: TGCAGCGTGGAAGGACAGGTCACCTACGAGCAGTACTTC

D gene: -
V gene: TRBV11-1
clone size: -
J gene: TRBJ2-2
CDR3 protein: CASSLVSRESGELFF
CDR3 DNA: TGTGCCAGCAGCTTGGTATCCAGGGAATCCGGGGAGCTGTTTTTT

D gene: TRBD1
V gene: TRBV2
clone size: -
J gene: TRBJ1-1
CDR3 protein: CASRGQGDFTEAFF
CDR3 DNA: TGTGCCAGCAGGGGACAGGGTGATTTCACTGAAGCTTTCTTT

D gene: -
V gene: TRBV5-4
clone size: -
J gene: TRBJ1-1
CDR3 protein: CASGRQENTEAFF
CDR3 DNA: TGTGCCAGCGGAAGACAGGAGAACACTGAAGCTTTCTTT

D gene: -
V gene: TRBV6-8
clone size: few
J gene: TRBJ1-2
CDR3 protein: CASSYLVPGVGYGYTF
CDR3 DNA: TGTGCCAGCAGTTACCTCGTCCCAGGGGTGGGCTATGGCTACACCTTC

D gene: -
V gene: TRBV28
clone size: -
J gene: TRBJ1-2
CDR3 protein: CASSSYAYGYTF
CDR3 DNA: TGTGCCAGCAGTTCCTACGCCTATGGCTACACCTTC

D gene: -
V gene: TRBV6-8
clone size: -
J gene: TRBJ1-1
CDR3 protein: CASSSPRQNTEAFF
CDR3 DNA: TGTGCCAGCAGTTCCCCTCGGCAGAACACTGAAGCTTTCTTT

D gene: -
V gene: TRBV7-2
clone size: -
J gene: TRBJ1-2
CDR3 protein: CASSVGQNYGYTF
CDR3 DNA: TGTGCCAGCAGCGTCGGACAGAACTATGGCTACACCTTC

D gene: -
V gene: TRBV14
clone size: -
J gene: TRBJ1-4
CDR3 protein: CASSQGGGNEKLFF
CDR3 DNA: TGTGCCAGCAGCCAAGGAGGGGGTAATGAAAAACTGTTTTTT

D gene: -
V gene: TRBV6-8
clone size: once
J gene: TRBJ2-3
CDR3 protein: CASSLQGDTQYF
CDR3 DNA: TGTGCCAGCAGTCTACAGGGAGATACGCAGTATTTT

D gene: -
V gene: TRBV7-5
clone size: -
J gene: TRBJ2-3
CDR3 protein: CASSLVGLAASTDTQYF
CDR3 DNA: TGTGCCAGCAGCTTGGTTGGACTTGCCGCTAGCACAGATACGCAGTATTTT

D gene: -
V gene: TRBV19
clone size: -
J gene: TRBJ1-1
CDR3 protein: CASSISGFNTEAFF
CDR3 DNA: TGTGCCAGTAGTATATCGGGGTTTAACACTGAAGCTTTCTTT

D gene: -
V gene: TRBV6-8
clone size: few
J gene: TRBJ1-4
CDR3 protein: CAISGGMGEKLFF
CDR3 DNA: TGTGCCATCAGTGGCGGGATGGGGGAAAAACTGTTTTTT

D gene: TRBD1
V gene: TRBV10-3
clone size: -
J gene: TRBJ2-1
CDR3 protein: CAISESTGGLYNEQFF
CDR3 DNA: TGTGCCATCAGTGAGTCGACAGGGGGCCTCTACAATGAGCAGTTCTTC

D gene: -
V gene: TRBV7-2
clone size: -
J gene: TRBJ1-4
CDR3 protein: CASSERTNEKLFF
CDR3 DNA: TGTGCCAGCAGCGAACGAACTAATGAAAAACTGTTTTTT

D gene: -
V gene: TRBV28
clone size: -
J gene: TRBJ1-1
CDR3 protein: CASLSQGTEAFF
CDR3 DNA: TGTGCCAGTCTATCGCAGGGCACTGAAGCTTTCTTT

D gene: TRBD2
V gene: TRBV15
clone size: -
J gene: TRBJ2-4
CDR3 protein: CATSSSGGQNIQYF
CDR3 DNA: TGTGCCACCAGTAGCTCGGGAGGCCAAAACATTCAGTACTTC

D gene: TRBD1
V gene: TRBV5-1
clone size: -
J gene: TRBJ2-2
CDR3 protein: CASSPGQGGAGELFF
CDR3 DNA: TGCGCCAGCAGCCCGGGACAGGGGGGTGCCGGGGAGCTGTTTTTT

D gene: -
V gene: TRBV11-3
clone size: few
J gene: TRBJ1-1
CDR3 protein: CASRSFTTGANTEAFF
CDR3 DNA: TGTGCCAGCAGGTCCTTTACGACAGGAGCGAACACTGAAGCTTTCTTT

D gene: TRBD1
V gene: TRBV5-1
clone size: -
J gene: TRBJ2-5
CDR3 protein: CASTTGDSRNRETQYF
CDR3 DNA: TGCGCCAGTACAACCGGGGACAGCCGGAACCGGGAGACCCAGTACTTC

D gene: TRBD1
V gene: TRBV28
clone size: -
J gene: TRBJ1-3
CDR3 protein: CASSSTGPGNTIYF
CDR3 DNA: TGTGCCAGCAGTTCGACAGGGCCGGGAAACACCATATATTTT

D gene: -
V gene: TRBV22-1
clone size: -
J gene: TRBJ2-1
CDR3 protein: CASSVGTLYNEQFF
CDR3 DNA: TGTGCCAGCAGTGTCGGGACTCTGTACAATGAGCAGTTCTTC

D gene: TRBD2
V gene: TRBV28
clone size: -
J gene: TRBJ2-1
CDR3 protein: CASSGFASSGRALGNEQFF
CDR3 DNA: TGTGCCAGCAGCGGCTTCGCTTCTAGCGGGAGGGCATTGGGGAATGAGCAGTTCTTC

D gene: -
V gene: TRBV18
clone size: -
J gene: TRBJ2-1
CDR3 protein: CASSSPAYEQFF
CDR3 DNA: TGTGCCAGCTCAAGCCCAGCTTATGAGCAGTTCTTC

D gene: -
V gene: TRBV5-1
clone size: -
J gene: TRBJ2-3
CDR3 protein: CASSQGVRGTDTQYF
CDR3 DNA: TGCGCCAGCAGCCAAGGGGTCAGGGGAACAGATACGCAGTATTTT

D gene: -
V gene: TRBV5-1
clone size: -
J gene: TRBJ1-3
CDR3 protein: CASSLLGISGNTIYF
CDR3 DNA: TGCGCCAGCAGCTTGTTGGGGATCTCTGGAAACACCATATATTTT

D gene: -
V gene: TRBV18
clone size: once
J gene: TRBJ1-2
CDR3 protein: CASSPTGYGYTF
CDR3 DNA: TGTGCCAGCTCACCCACAGGGTATGGCTACACCTTC

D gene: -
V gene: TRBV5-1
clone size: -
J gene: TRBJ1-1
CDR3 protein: CASSSSSGAGAMVNTEAFF
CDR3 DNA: TGCGCCAGCAGCTCCTCTTCCGGGGCCGGGGCAATGGTGAACACTGAAGCTTTCTTT

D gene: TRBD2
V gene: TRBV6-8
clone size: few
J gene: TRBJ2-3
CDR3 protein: CASSRTSGATDTQYF
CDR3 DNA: TGTGCCAGCAGCCGCACTAGCGGGGCGACAGATACGCAGTATTTT